The rows below give T cell receptor beta chains drawn from one sample of a study of cytomegalovirus exposure and HLA in healthy donors. The table came from immunoSEQ multiplex PCR; TCRdb's copy has only in-frame clones and leaves some out. Among some 110,000 clones listed, around 70% were seen once. Sample: PBMCs. Receptors were obtained from a man aged 30 to 45 in good health and CMV-seropositive. Each CDR3 is given with its conserved first and last residue. A D gene is named only where the DNA matches it firmly. The size field is filled for only some rows; it gives once, few, many or a size class.

v_call	j_call	clone_size	d_call	cdr3_aa	cdr3_nt
TRBV15	TRBJ1-5	-	-	CATSTYGYSNQPQHF	TGTGCCACCAGCACGTACGGGTATAGCAATCAGCCCCAGCATTTT
TRBV7-2	TRBJ2-1	-	-	CASSLGLVSEQFF	TGTGCCAGCAGCTTAGGGTTGGTGAGCGAGCAGTTCTTC
TRBV4-3	TRBJ1-4	-	TRBD1	CASSQDRGTGLNEKLFF	TGCGCCAGCAGCCAAGATCGGGGGACAGGACTTAATGAAAAACTGTTTTTT
TRBV7-3	TRBJ1-2	-	-	CASGSNGGSSYGYTF	TGTGCCAGCGGATCAAACGGAGGTAGCTCCTATGGCTACACCTTC
TRBV11-3	TRBJ1-3	-	-	CASSPLTGNTIYF	TGTGCCAGCAGTCCTCTTACTGGAAACACCATATATTTT
TRBV30	TRBJ1-1	-	-	CAWSMAGNTEAFF	TGTGCCTGGAGTATGGCGGGGAACACTGAAGCTTTCTTT
TRBV6-1	TRBJ1-1	once	-	CASSEPGLGTEAFF	TGTGCCAGCAGTGAACCAGGGTTGGGCACTGAAGCTTTCTTT
TRBV18	TRBJ2-7	-	TRBD1	CASSPGTGGYEQYF	TGTGCCAGCTCACCTGGGACAGGGGGCTACGAGCAGTACTTC
TRBV7-9	TRBJ2-3	-	-	CASSLWAGMTADTQYF	TGTGCCAGCAGCTTATGGGCGGGAATGACCGCAGATACGCAGTATTTT
TRBV6-5	TRBJ2-3	-	-	CASRGGIELNTQYF	TGTGCCAGCCGAGGCGGGATAGAGTTGAATACGCAGTATTTT
TRBV5-6	TRBJ1-2	-	-	CASSFLAGQSGGYTF	TGTGCCAGCAGCTTCTTGGCAGGGCAGTCGGGCGGCTACACCTTC
TRBV7-9	TRBJ1-1	few	-	CASSSVTEAFF	TGTGCCAGCAGCTCGGTCACTGAAGCTTTCTTT
TRBV29-1	TRBJ2-3	-	-	CSVEDRPDTYTDTQYF	TGCAGCGTTGAAGATCGGCCGGACACCTACACAGATACGCAGTATTTT
TRBV5-1	TRBJ2-5	once	-	CASSYGGGELQETQYF	TGCGCCAGCAGCTACGGCGGAGGGGAGCTCCAAGAGACCCAGTACTTC
TRBV2	TRBJ1-1	-	TRBD1	CASRGDRGGTEAFF	TGTGCCAGCAGGGGGGACAGGGGAGGGACTGAAGCTTTCTTT
TRBV10-1	TRBJ1-2	-	-	CASSPGTHYGYTF	TGCGCCAGCAGTCCCGGGACTCACTATGGCTACACCTTC
TRBV27	TRBJ2-1	-	-	CASSPQVFSYNEQFF	TGTGCCAGCAGTCCCCAGGTCTTCTCCTACAATGAGCAGTTCTTC
TRBV19	TRBJ2-3	-	TRBD2	CASALAGGPRNTQYF	TGTGCCAGTGCATTAGCGGGGGGGCCTCGAAATACGCAGTATTTT
TRBV4-1	TRBJ1-3	-	TRBD1	CASSQQGARGNTIYF	TGCGCCAGCAGCCAGCAGGGGGCGCGAGGAAACACCATATATTTT
TRBV28	TRBJ2-1	-	-	CASTSSPGDYNEQFF	TGTGCCAGCACTTCATCCCCAGGGGACTACAATGAGCAGTTCTTC
TRBV27	TRBJ1-1	-	-	CASSTARGRPAEAFF	TGTGCCAGCAGTACGGCCAGGGGCCGCCCCGCTGAAGCTTTCTTT
TRBV5-6	TRBJ1-2	-	TRBD1	CASSSRDRVSTVNYGYTF	TGTGCCAGCAGCTCCCGGGACAGGGTTTCCACCGTTAACTATGGCTACACCTTC
TRBV7-9	TRBJ2-3	once	TRBD2	CASSPPGLAGADTQYF	TGTGCCAGCAGCCCCCCGGGGCTAGCGGGAGCAGATACGCAGTATTTT
TRBV5-5	TRBJ2-7	few	TRBD1	CASTAGQGAGEQYF	TGTGCCAGCACCGCCGGACAGGGGGCAGGAGAGCAGTACTTC
TRBV29-1	TRBJ1-1	-	TRBD1	CSAGSLGTGNTEAFF	TGCAGCGCCGGTTCGCTCGGGACAGGGAACACTGAAGCTTTCTTT
TRBV5-1	TRBJ2-3	-	-	CASSLVAPSTDTQYF	TGCGCCAGCAGCTTGGTGGCCCCTAGCACAGATACGCAGTATTTT
TRBV5-6	TRBJ2-5	-	-	CASSLGRTGQQEETQYF	TGTGCCAGCAGCTTGGGCCGAACAGGGCAACAAGAAGAGACCCAGTACTTC
TRBV5-1	TRBJ2-5	once	-	CASSLVGAEETQYF	TGCGCCAGCAGCTTGGTGGGGGCGGAAGAGACCCAGTACTTC
TRBV10-3	TRBJ1-5	-	-	CAISDQVITQPQHF	TGTGCCATCAGTGATCAGGTTATTACCCAGCCCCAGCATTTT
TRBV6-5	TRBJ2-1	-	-	CASSYPSGARSNEQFF	TGTGCCAGCAGTTACCCTTCGGGTGCCAGATCCAATGAGCAGTTCTTC
TRBV7-2	TRBJ2-2	-	-	CASSAYRDAGELFF	TGTGCCAGCAGCGCCTACAGGGACGCCGGGGAGCTGTTTTTT
TRBV6-5	TRBJ1-5	-	-	CASSDNRANQPQHF	TGTGCCAGCAGTGATAACAGGGCCAATCAGCCCCAGCATTTT
TRBV5-1	TRBJ2-7	few	TRBD2	CASSSGAGGESHEQYF	TGCGCCAGCAGCTCCGGGGCGGGGGGGGAATCCCACGAGCAGTACTTC
TRBV27	TRBJ1-1	-	-	CASSPPGVKNTEAFF	TGTGCCAGCAGTCCCCCAGGGGTCAAGAACACTGAAGCTTTCTTT
TRBV4-3	TRBJ2-1	few	-	CASSQGAINEQFF	TGCGCCAGCAGCCAAGGCGCTATCAATGAGCAGTTCTTC
TRBV5-4	TRBJ1-6	-	TRBD1	CASSLGQGDSPLHF	TGTGCCAGCAGCTTGGGACAGGGGGATTCACCCCTCCACTTT
TRBV25-1	TRBJ2-2	-	TRBD1	CASSDYRTPGQENGELFF	TGTGCCAGCAGTGACTATAGAACCCCGGGACAGGAAAACGGGGAGCTGTTTTTT
TRBV29-1	TRBJ1-2	-	-	CSVEDRTHGYTF	TGCAGCGTTGAAGATCGGACACATGGCTACACCTTC
TRBV7-9	TRBJ1-2	-	TRBD1	CASSWGQYYGYTF	TGTGCCAGCAGCTGGGGACAGTACTATGGCTACACCTTC
TRBV11-2	TRBJ2-2	-	-	CASSLDRVVIGELFF	TGTGCCAGCAGCTTAGATCGGGTAGTAATCGGGGAGCTGTTTTTT
TRBV10-1	TRBJ2-3	-	TRBD2	CATGTSGVDTQYF	TGCGCCACCGGGACTAGCGGGGTTGATACGCAGTATTTT
TRBV7-2	TRBJ1-2	-	-	CASSSGVYGYTF	TGTGCCAGCAGCTCAGGGGTCTATGGCTACACCTTC
TRBV19	TRBJ1-1	-	-	CASSIGAGFGAITEAFF	TGTGCCAGTAGTATAGGGGCGGGGTTCGGTGCCATCACTGAAGCTTTCTTT
TRBV9	TRBJ2-1	-	TRBD2	CASSGPLAGAFYNEQFF	TGTGCCAGCAGCGGACCTCTAGCGGGAGCCTTCTACAATGAGCAGTTCTTC
TRBV18	TRBJ2-7	few	-	CASSPRSSGSSYEQYF	TGTGCCAGCTCACCGAGGTCCTCCGGAAGCTCCTACGAGCAGTACTTC
TRBV7-8	TRBJ1-2	-	TRBD1	CASSDQGAGGYTF	TGTGCCAGCAGCGACCAGGGGGCGGGTGGCTACACCTTC
TRBV7-3	TRBJ2-3	-	-	CASLLADTQYF	TGTGCCAGCCTCCTCGCAGATACGCAGTATTTT